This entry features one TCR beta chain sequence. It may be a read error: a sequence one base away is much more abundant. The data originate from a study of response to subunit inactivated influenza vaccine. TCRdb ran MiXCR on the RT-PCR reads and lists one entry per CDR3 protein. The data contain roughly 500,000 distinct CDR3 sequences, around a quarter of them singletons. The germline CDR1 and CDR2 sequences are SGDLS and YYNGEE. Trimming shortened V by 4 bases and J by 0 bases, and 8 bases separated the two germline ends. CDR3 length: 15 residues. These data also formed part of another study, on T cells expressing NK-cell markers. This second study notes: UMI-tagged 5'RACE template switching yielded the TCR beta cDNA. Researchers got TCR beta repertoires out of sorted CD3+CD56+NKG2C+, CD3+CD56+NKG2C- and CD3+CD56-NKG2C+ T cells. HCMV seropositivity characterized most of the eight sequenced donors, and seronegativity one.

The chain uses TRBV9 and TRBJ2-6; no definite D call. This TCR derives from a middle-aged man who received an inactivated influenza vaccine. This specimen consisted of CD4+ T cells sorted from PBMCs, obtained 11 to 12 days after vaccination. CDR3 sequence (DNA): TGTGCCAGCAGCCCCCGGGTCTCTGGGGCCAACGTCCTGACTTTC. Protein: CASSPRVSGANVLTF.